A selection of T cell receptor beta chains follows, all from one sample in a study of blood T cell repertoires in COVID-19. Repertoires were generated with immunoSEQ multiplex PCR, while TCRdb's copy carries only in-frame clones and drops some. The sample carries more than 150,000 clones, around four fifths recorded once. Sequencing was done on a sample of peripheral blood. The source is a woman older than 75 with active or convalescent COVID-19. CDR3s include the opening cysteine and the closing phenylalanine or tryptophan. D genes are given only for firm matches. Not every row has a clone size; where given, it reads once, few, many or a size class.

CDR3nt: TGTGCCAGCAGCTCCCTGGGGGGGACATTCTACAATGAGCAGTTCTTC
CDR3aa: CASSSLGGTFYNEQFF
v_gene: TRBV7-2
j_gene: TRBJ2-1
d_gene: -
abundance: -
len: 16

CDR3nt: TGTGCCAGCAGCTTATGGGAGGCAGATACGCAGTATTTT
CDR3aa: CASSLWEADTQYF
v_gene: TRBV7-2
j_gene: TRBJ2-3
d_gene: -
abundance: -
len: 13

CDR3nt: TGTGCCAGCAGTTTGTCGGACAGCAATCGGGAGCAGTTCTTC
CDR3aa: CASSLSDSNREQFF
v_gene: TRBV27
j_gene: TRBJ2-1
d_gene: -
abundance: -
len: 14

CDR3nt: TGTGCCAGCAGTCACTCTAGGACTAGCGGGGAAGAGACCCAGTACTTC
CDR3aa: CASSHSRTSGEETQYF
v_gene: TRBV27
j_gene: TRBJ2-5
d_gene: TRBD2
abundance: -
len: 16

CDR3nt: TGTGCCTGGAGTGTACCCGACAGCCTTAATTCACCCCTCCACTTT
CDR3aa: CAWSVPDSLNSPLHF
v_gene: TRBV30
j_gene: TRBJ1-6
d_gene: -
abundance: few
len: 15

CDR3nt: TGTGCCAGCAGCGTCACTAGCACAGATACGCAGTATTTT
CDR3aa: CASSVTSTDTQYF
v_gene: TRBV9
j_gene: TRBJ2-3
d_gene: -
abundance: -
len: 13

CDR3nt: TGTGCCAGTAGTTACCAGGGGGTGGTGGACACTGAAGCTTTCTTT
CDR3aa: CASSYQGVVDTEAFF
v_gene: TRBV19
j_gene: TRBJ1-1
d_gene: TRBD1
abundance: -
len: 15

CDR3nt: TGTGCCAGCAGTTCCAGAAACACCATATATTTT
CDR3aa: CASSSRNTIYF
v_gene: TRBV28
j_gene: TRBJ1-3
d_gene: -
abundance: few
len: 11

CDR3nt: TGTGCCAGCAGGGGACTAGCCCTAGCCAAAAACATTCAGTACTTC
CDR3aa: CASRGLALAKNIQYF
v_gene: TRBV5-8
j_gene: TRBJ2-4
d_gene: TRBD2
abundance: -
len: 15

CDR3nt: TGTGCCAGCAGTTACTCGGTTGGACAGAGCAATCAGCCCCAGCATTTT
CDR3aa: CASSYSVGQSNQPQHF
v_gene: TRBV6-2/TRBV6-3
j_gene: TRBJ1-5
d_gene: -
abundance: -
len: 16

CDR3nt: TGTGCCAGTAGAACCGTAGGGGCAGCCTCTTACAATGAGCAGTTCTTC
CDR3aa: CASRTVGAASYNEQFF
v_gene: TRBV19
j_gene: TRBJ2-1
d_gene: -
abundance: few
len: 16

CDR3nt: TGTGCCAGCAGCTTATTTAGCGGGGGGGAAGGCTACGAGCAGTACTTC
CDR3aa: CASSLFSGGEGYEQYF
v_gene: TRBV11-2
j_gene: TRBJ2-7
d_gene: TRBD2
abundance: -
len: 16

CDR3nt: TGTGCCACCAGCAGAAGTCGGGGGACCGGGGAGCTGTTTTTT
CDR3aa: CATSRSRGTGELFF
v_gene: TRBV15
j_gene: TRBJ2-2
d_gene: -
abundance: -
len: 14

CDR3nt: TGCGCCACCCCACTCATAACTGAAGCTTTCTTT
CDR3aa: CATPLITEAFF
v_gene: TRBV5-1
j_gene: TRBJ1-1
d_gene: -
abundance: -
len: 11

CDR3nt: TGTGCCAGCAGTCTGACTAGCGGATCCTACGAGCAGTACTTC
CDR3aa: CASSLTSGSYEQYF
v_gene: TRBV5-4
j_gene: TRBJ2-7
d_gene: TRBD2
abundance: -
len: 14

CDR3nt: TGTGCCAGCAGTGGGGACAGCAATTCACCCCTCCACTTT
CDR3aa: CASSGDSNSPLHF
v_gene: TRBV27
j_gene: TRBJ1-6
d_gene: TRBD1
abundance: -
len: 13

CDR3nt: TGTGCCAGCAGCCCGGATTGGAGCGCAGATACGCAGTATTTT
CDR3aa: CASSPDWSADTQYF
v_gene: TRBV7-7
j_gene: TRBJ2-3
d_gene: -
abundance: -
len: 14

CDR3nt: TGTGCCAGCAGTAAGGGACAGGGATCATCAACTAATGAAAAACTGTTTTTT
CDR3aa: CASSKGQGSSTNEKLFF
v_gene: TRBV28
j_gene: TRBJ1-4
d_gene: TRBD1
abundance: few
len: 17

CDR3nt: TGTGCCAGCAGCGTAGGGGCTAGCGGGGGCTACACAGATACGCAGTATTTT
CDR3aa: CASSVGASGGYTDTQYF
v_gene: TRBV9
j_gene: TRBJ2-3
d_gene: TRBD2
abundance: -
len: 17

CDR3nt: TGTGCCAGCAGCTTAGAAGTCTTCTACTCCTACGAGCAGTACTTC
CDR3aa: CASSLEVFYSYEQYF
v_gene: TRBV7-9
j_gene: TRBJ2-7
d_gene: -
abundance: -
len: 15

CDR3nt: TGTGCCAGCAGCCGTCAAGAAGTAGACACCGGGGAGCTGTTTTTT
CDR3aa: CASSRQEVDTGELFF
v_gene: TRBV9
j_gene: TRBJ2-2
d_gene: -
abundance: -
len: 15

CDR3nt: TGTGCCAGTAGTATGAGGGGGGGTGGCACTGAAGCTTTCTTT
CDR3aa: CASSMRGGGTEAFF
v_gene: TRBV19
j_gene: TRBJ1-1
d_gene: -
abundance: -
len: 14

CDR3nt: TGTGCCAGCAGCTTGGTAGTTCGGTTCTCTGGAAACACCATATATTTT
CDR3aa: CASSLVVRFSGNTIYF
v_gene: TRBV5-5
j_gene: TRBJ1-3
d_gene: -
abundance: -
len: 16

CDR3nt: TGTGCCAGCAGTGAACACAGTATGAACACTGAAGCTTTCTTT
CDR3aa: CASSEHSMNTEAFF
v_gene: TRBV2
j_gene: TRBJ1-1
d_gene: -
abundance: -
len: 14

CDR3nt: TGTGCCAGCAGTACGAACAGGTATTCACCCCTCCACTTT
CDR3aa: CASSTNRYSPLHF
v_gene: TRBV27
j_gene: TRBJ1-6
d_gene: -
abundance: -
len: 13

CDR3nt: TGCAGTGCTAGTTTAGCAGGGCGGACCAAAAACATTCAGTACTTC
CDR3aa: CSASLAGRTKNIQYF
v_gene: TRBV20-1
j_gene: TRBJ2-4
d_gene: -
abundance: once
len: 15

CDR3nt: TGTGCCAGCAAAGAGGACAGGGCCACCGAAAAACTGTTTTTT
CDR3aa: CASKEDRATEKLFF
v_gene: TRBV2
j_gene: TRBJ1-4
d_gene: TRBD1
abundance: -
len: 14

CDR3nt: TGTGCCAGCAGCTTAGACCACAGGGGGTATAGCAATCAGCCCCAGCATTTT
CDR3aa: CASSLDHRGYSNQPQHF
v_gene: TRBV7-9
j_gene: TRBJ1-5
d_gene: TRBD1
abundance: once
len: 17